This T cell receptor beta chain emerged from a study of post-analysis software for immune sequencing data. Overall study: Included among the disease courses, which were recorded for the cohort, were relapsing-remitting, secondary progressive and progressive-relapsing multiple sclerosis. Study results and caveats: Controls significantly exceeded multiple sclerosis patients in normalized Chao1 diversity. Controls had lower frequencies than patients of five or six TRBV segments, which included TRBV5-6, TRBV5-1 and TRBV20-1.

A remark on this clonotype: What it recognizes is unknown.

V lost 5 bases, J lost 5 bases, and 18 bases lay in between. CDR3 length: 15 amino acids. Per the germline V gene, CDR1 is SGHVS and CDR2 is FNYEAQ. Carried by the TCR beta cDNA libraries were unique molecular identifiers. T cells numbering about 0.85 to 11 million yielded 450,000 to 500,000 cDNA molecules. TCRdb re-derived calls from the PCR reads in MiXCR, one entry per CDR3 protein. The sample contains hundreds of thousands of distinct CDR3 sequences, roughly 27% of which appear only once. The specimen sequenced was blood. The clonotype was recovered from a girl aged 10-17 years with multiple sclerosis. The V gene is TRBV7-6, the J gene TRBJ2-5; tentatively, D is TRBD2 (7 bases). The CDR3 nucleotides are TGTGCCAGCAGCCGCTTAGGGGGGCGGGAGGAGACCCAGTACTTC. Its translation is CASSRLGGREETQYF.